Listed here are 5 T cell receptor beta chains from one sample, sequenced in a study of blood T cell repertoires in COVID-19. Clones were sequenced by immunoSEQ multiplex PCR, and TCRdb holds only the in-frame ones, with some missing. The sample consists of about 340,000 clones, around nine tenths of them appearing once. The specimen sequenced was peripheral blood. The receptors originated from a woman between 18 and 29 years old who had recovered from COVID-19.

This clone was picked up a small number of times. V gene TRBV11-2 combines with J gene TRBJ2-7, with D possibly TRBD1 on 6 matching bases. The CDR3 extends over 15 amino acids. Germline V lookup: CDR1 SGHAT, CDR2 FQNNGV. Trimming cost V 0 bases and J 4 bases, with 13 bases left between them. The CDR3 DNA reads TGTGCCAGCAGCTTAGAAACAGGGTTCGGATACGAGCAGTACGTC. Amino acid sequence: CASSLETGFGYEQYV.

V is TRBV11-2 and J is TRBJ1-1, with TRBD1 identical over 10 bases. The CDR3 is 18 residues long. The trim removed 1 base at V and 3 bases at J, leaving 11 bases unmatched. Germline CDR1 and CDR2: SGHAT and FQNNGV. CDR3 protein: CASSLVPRQGARDTEAFF. The CDR3, as DNA: TGTGCCAGCAGCTTAGTGCCGAGACAGGGGGCGCGGGACACTGAAGCTTTCTTT.

The chain combines TRBV19 with TRBJ1-1; D is perhaps TRBD1 (6 bases). Germline loops: CDR1 LNHDA, CDR2 SQIVND (reference sequence). Deletions cut 5 bases from V and 3 bases from J, with 13 bases between. This CDR3 region has 14 residues. CDR3 sequence reads: CASSVTGGHTEAFF. CDR3 bases: TGTGCCAGTAGTGTGACAGGTGGTCACACTGAAGCTTTCTTT.

This sequence joins TRBV20-1 and TRBJ2-1, with no clear D. The germline V gene has CDR1 DFQATT and CDR2 SNEGSKA (reference sequence). The V gene lost 6 bases and the J gene lost 6 bases, with 6 bases spanning the gap. There are 10 residues in the CDR3. The CDR3 spells CSACVNEQFF. CDR3 in DNA: TGCAGTGCGTGCGTCAATGAGCAGTTCTTC.

The chain joins TRBV7-8 to TRBJ1-2; tentative D call: TRBD1 (5 bases). There are 12 residues in the CDR3. CDR1 is SGHVS and CDR2 is FQNEAQ in the germline V gene. V lost 8 bases to trimming and J lost 6 bases, with 13 bases between them. Here the CDR3 DNA reads TGTGCCAGCGGCCAGGGAGGGCATGGCTACACCTTC. This translates into CASGQGGHGYTF.